Reported below is one TCR beta chain. This clone's antigen is unknown. Base qualities are missing; no much larger clone stands one base away. This entry is derived from a study of T-cell memory formation after mild COVID-19 listed by TCRdb under 2021. With respect to the entire study: Most TCR sequence clusters were specific to one of the two donors. The cohort was made up of two young adult volunteers, one female and one male, who were previously healthy. In a couple of donors, T-cell clones that expanded and contracted after mild COVID-19 were followed by sequencing TCRalpha and TCRbeta repertoires longitudinally. General study outcomes and caveats: Contracting CD4+ clones appeared mostly in the CM and EM memory subsets, whereas CD8+ clones were enriched in EMRA. SARS-CoV-2 specificity of the second-wave clones peaking on day 37 was not confirmed. Some responding clones were detected in pre-infection memory, suggesting pre-existing cross-reactive memory T cells joined the SARS-CoV-2 response. Only a couple of mild cases were covered in the study, and larger cohorts including severe cases with pre-infection samples were considered necessary. Clones contracting from day 15 to 85 had balanced CD4/CD8 phenotypes, while a second wave expanding from day 15 to 37 was biased towards CD4+.

The germline V gene provides CDR1 MNHEY and CDR2 SVGEGT. The CDR3 starts with the cysteine, ends with the phenylalanine, and has 15 residues. Solely the CDR3 DNA is kept, with 45 bases framed from the first base. V loses 6 bases of germline sequence and J loses 4 bases, and the interval between the two ends is 15 bases. PBMCs were isolated by Ficoll-Paque density gradient centrifugation. TCRdb records Illumina NovaSeq 6000 as the sequencer. cDNA libraries for TCRalpha and TCRbeta were prepared by 5'RACE using constant-segment primers, with sample barcodes and unique molecular identifiers added. Trizol reagent was used to extract RNA from every sample. Amplification of the libraries took two PCR steps, and the second step added a second sample barcode plus Illumina TruSeq adapters. Sequencing of libraries was performed on an Illumina NovaSeq with 2 x 150 bp paired-end reads. On the authors' methods: Demultiplexing of reads and collapsing into UMI-guided consensus sequences were performed with migec v1.2.7. Using mixcr v2.1.11, the UMI consensuses were aligned to TRA and TRB V and J templates and assembled into clonotypes. A clonotype was counted as expanded or contracted only if both edgeR and NoisET called the change significant, with noise models trained on biological replicates. For edgeR calls, a false discovery rate-adjusted p below 0.01 and a log2 fold-change threshold of 1 were applied. As an exploratory analysis of dynamics, max-normalized trajectories of the 1000 most abundant clonotypes were examined with PCA combined with hierarchical clustering. Separately sequenced CD4+ and CD8+ repertoires were used to assign a CD4 or CD8 phenotype to each responding clone. The public sequencing data were trimmed at Q25 with fastp and processed into clonotypes with MiXCR by TCRdb, which kept only in-frame beta chains. Identical CDR3 proteins give one entry, which carries the most common genes and DNA. TCRdb, not the original authors, processed these V and J calls. This sample gives hundreds of thousands of distinct CDR3 sequences in total; approximately 19% of them show up just once. In total, the top ten clones hold 12% of the sample.

Source material: PBMCs or a T cell subset sorted from them (not recorded which). The chain is made from TRBV6-2 or TRBV6-3 and TRBJ2-2; a tentative D call is TRBD1 (6 bases match). This TCR was sampled from an adult woman who had mild COVID-19 (a few samples of this study predate the infection). The sample titles of this study are shuffled in the database, so cell type and time point are left out; the donor was told from shared clones. The DNA reads as follows: TGTGCCAGCAGCTCCTACAGGGACGTCACCGGGGAGCTGTTTTTT. This gives the protein CASSSYRDVTGELFF.